These T cell receptor beta chains were read from a single sample in a study of lymphopenia after photon versus proton radiotherapy. Using immunoSEQ multiplex PCR, the repertoire was profiled, and TCRdb retains in-frame clones only, with some absent. The sample consists of roughly 45,000 clones, 85% of them appearing once. The starting material was peripheral blood, obtained from a patient treated with photon-based radiotherapy. The source of these receptors is a man aged 35 to 55 with gastric cancer. Both conserved end residues are part of each CDR3. D genes are given only for firm matches. Where a row states a size, it is once, few, many or the class of an expanded clone; other rows omit it.

V gene	J gene	clone size	D gene	CDR3 protein	CDR3 DNA
TRBV5-1	TRBJ2-3	NA	NA	CASSLERQSTDTQYF	TGCGCCAGCAGCTTGGAGAGACAGAGCACAGATACGCAGTATTTT
TRBV7-9	TRBJ2-2	NA	NA	CATPTGASHTGELFF	TGTGCCACGCCTACCGGCGCCTCCCACACCGGGGAGCTGTTTTTT
TRBV5-4	TRBJ2-1	NA	NA	CASSLWGMNEQFF	TGTGCCAGCAGCTTGTGGGGGATGAATGAGCAGTTCTTC
TRBV10-3	TRBJ1-5	NA	TRBD1	CAISESQGNNQPQHF	TGTGCCATCAGTGAGTCACAGGGGAACAATCAGCCCCAGCATTTT
TRBV29-1	TRBJ1-2	NA	TRBD1	CSLIQGEGYGYTF	TGCAGCCTAATCCAGGGGGAAGGCTATGGCTACACCTTC
TRBV4-1	TRBJ1-6	NA	TRBD1	CASSQTTGAPNSPLHF	TGCGCCAGCAGCCAAACCACAGGGGCTCCTAATTCACCCCTCCACTTT
TRBV13	TRBJ2-7	once	NA	CASSLGSPVSYEQYF	TGTGCCAGCAGCTTAGGGTCTCCGGTCTCCTACGAGCAGTACTTC
TRBV6-6	TRBJ1-5	NA	NA	CASRTGGSGNQPQHF	TGTGCCAGCCGGACGGGGGGCTCGGGCAATCAGCCCCAGCATTTT
TRBV2	TRBJ1-5	NA	NA	CASSANRDGAIPQHF	TGTGCCAGCAGTGCTAACCGGGACGGAGCCATCCCCCAGCATTTT
TRBV21-1	TRBJ1-1	NA	NA	CASPSPSDRVLTEAFF	TGTGCCAGTCCTTCCCCCTCTGACAGGGTCCTGACTGAAGCTTTCTTT
TRBV19	TRBJ2-1	few	NA	CASSIAGQLNNEQFF	TGTGCCAGTAGTATAGCCGGGCAGCTTAACAATGAGCAGTTCTTC
TRBV11-2	TRBJ2-7	NA	NA	CASSLVQALGEQYF	TGTGCCAGCAGCTTAGTACAGGCCCTGGGGGAGCAGTACTTC
TRBV10-3	TRBJ2-7	NA	TRBD2	CAISPGTHSGANYEQYF	TGTGCCATCAGTCCCGGGACCCATAGCGGGGCGAACTACGAGCAGTACTTC
TRBV7-9	TRBJ1-1	NA	NA	CASSFQQENTEAFF	TGTGCCAGCAGCTTCCAACAGGAGAACACTGAAGCTTTCTTT
TRBV7-9	TRBJ1-1	NA	NA	CASSLYRDTEAFF	TGTGCCAGCAGCTTATACAGGGACACTGAAGCTTTCTTT
TRBV7-6	TRBJ2-7	NA	TRBD1	CASSLWTGGNYEQYF	TGTGCCAGCAGCTTATGGACAGGGGGCAACTACGAGCAGTACTTC
TRBV10-3	TRBJ1-2	NA	NA	CAISESDNGQKGYTF	TGTGCCATCAGTGAGTCGGATAACGGACAGAAGGGCTACACCTTC
TRBV6-5	TRBJ1-2	few	NA	CASSPGAGYTF	TGTGCCAGCAGTCCCGGGGCTGGCTACACCTTC
TRBV5-1	TRBJ2-1	once	TRBD1	CASSTGTETIYNEQFF	TGCGCCAGCAGCACCGGGACAGAAACTATCTACAATGAGCAGTTCTTC
TRBV7-3	TRBJ1-1	NA	NA	CASSPTQLMNTEAFF	TGTGCCAGCAGCCCGACCCAACTTATGAACACTGAAGCTTTCTTT
TRBV4-2	TRBJ2-2	NA	TRBD2	CASSLRWAASGTFTGELFF	TGTGCCAGCAGCCTCAGATGGGCGGCTAGCGGGACCTTCACCGGGGAGCTGTTTTTT
TRBV2	TRBJ2-1	NA	NA	CASMLANEQFF	TGTGCCAGCATGCTGGCCAATGAGCAGTTCTTC
TRBV19	TRBJ2-7	NA	NA	CASSIAGGVYEQYF	TGTGCCAGTAGTATTGCAGGGGGGGTCTACGAGCAGTACTTC
TRBV5-4	TRBJ2-3	NA	TRBD2	CASSLSSGGADTQYF	TGTGCCAGCAGCTTGAGTAGCGGGGGTGCAGATACGCAGTATTTT
TRBV5-5	TRBJ2-7	few	NA	CASSLATGVGSPGWQYF	TGTGCCAGCAGCTTGGCAACGGGTGTCGGCTCACCTGGGTGGCAGTACTTC